These 2 T cell receptor beta chains originate from one sample sequenced in a study of beta chain features in type 1 diabetes. The study's findings and limits: In all four CD4+ subsets, TCRB CDR3 length was significantly, moderately reduced in type 1 diabetes.

These receptors' targets are unknown. Investigators reverse transcribed all isolated RNA, so they sequenced expressed TCRB transcripts. Repertoires were generated with immunoSEQ multiplex PCR, while TCRdb's copy carries only in-frame clones and drops some. The sample lists roughly 300,000 clones; approximately 9.7% were seen once. Sequencing input: central memory CD4+ T cells from blood. These TCRs come from a man aged 30 to 39 with type 1 diabetes.

In this sample, this clone turned up a few times. The chain joins TRBV7-2 to TRBJ2-5; D not resolved. This CDR3 spans 14 amino acids. Germline V gene lookup returns CDR1 SGHTA and CDR2 FQGNSA. The V and J ends lost 1 base and 2 bases respectively, with 8 bases between them. The CDR3 loop is CASSLGPLQETQYF. DNA of the CDR3: TGTGCCAGCAGCTTAGGCCCCCTTCAAGAGACCCAGTACTTC.

V usage is TRBV15 and J usage is TRBJ2-6; weak D call: TRBD1 (6 bases). V lost 0 bases to trimming and J lost 0 bases, with 12 bases between them. From germline, CDR1 is LNHNV and CDR2 YYDKDF (reference sequence). The length of the CDR3 is 18 residues. CDR3 amino acids: CATSRDRGLSSGANVLTF. In DNA form, the CDR3 reads TGTGCCACCAGCAGAGACAGGGGCCTTAGCTCTGGGGCCAACGTCCTGACTTTC.